This is a list of T cell receptor beta chains from one sample in a study of T cell repertoires in cytomegalovirus infection. Each CDR3 protein gets one entry after TCRdb re-called the reads with MiXCR. Here the sample spans 300,000 to 400,000 distinct CDR3 sequences, more than 8% being singletons. Sequences were obtained from PBMCs. All receptors derive from a human donor in good health (CMV status not recorded). Some clones in this sample may be carry-over from other donors' samples. The CDR3 runs from the conserved cysteine through the conserved F or W. D genes are given only for firm matches. A row's size may be missing; if present it is once, few, many or a size class.

-	13	TRBJ1-1	-	TRBV14	CASSQGVTTEAFF	TGTGCCAGCAGCCAAGGAGTCACCACTGAAGCTTTCTTT
-	17	TRBJ1-4	few	TRBV5-4	CASSPDGPGRRIEKLFF	TGTGCCAGCAGCCCGGACGGACCCGGCCGGCGAATTGAAAAACTGTTTTTT
TRBD1	16	TRBJ2-7	many	TRBV28	CASSTKGQGFSYEQYF	TGTGCCAGCAGTACCAAGGGACAGGGGTTCTCCTACGAGCAGTACTTC
TRBD1	12	TRBJ2-7	-	TRBV10-3	CAIAGGSYEQYF	TGTGCCATTGCAGGGGGCTCCTACGAGCAGTACTTC
-	15	TRBJ1-1	many	TRBV7-3	CASSLNGGLNTEAFF	TGTGCCAGCAGCTTAAATGGCGGATTGAACACTGAAGCTTTCTTT
-	17	TRBJ2-1	-	TRBV9	CASSVVGSPGVINEQFF	TGTGCCAGCAGCGTAGTGGGTAGCCCGGGGGTGATCAATGAGCAGTTCTTC
-	15	TRBJ2-7	few	TRBV27	CASGLTGSNSYEQYF	TGTGCCAGCGGGCTAACAGGTTCCAACTCCTACGAGCAGTACTTC
-	18	TRBJ2-5	-	TRBV5-5	CASSLIFAGTYIQETQYF	TGTGCCAGCAGCTTGATCTTCGCCGGGACTTACATCCAAGAGACCCAGTACTTC
TRBD2	13	TRBJ2-7	many	TRBV2	CASQRDAAYEQYF	TGTGCCAGTCAGCGGGACGCCGCCTACGAGCAGTACTTC
TRBD2	15	TRBJ2-1	many	TRBV13	CASSTGLANTNEQFF	TGTGCCAGCAGCACGGGACTAGCAAATACGAATGAGCAGTTCTTC
TRBD2	16	TRBJ2-5	few	TRBV7-2	CASSLVTGGLQETQYF	TGTGCCAGCAGCTTAGTTACGGGAGGCCTACAAGAGACCCAGTACTTC
TRBD1	18	TRBJ2-1	many	TRBV7-6	CASRSIMGQGGRYNEQFF	TGTGCCAGCAGATCTATTATGGGACAGGGGGGACGGTACAATGAGCAGTTCTTC
-	17	TRBJ1-5	-	TRBV15	CATSREGWNMRNQPQHF	TGTGCCACCAGCAGGGAAGGATGGAATATGCGCAATCAGCCCCAGCATTTT
-	16	TRBJ2-1	-	TRBV24-1	CATPQVNRASYNEQFF	TGTGCCACACCGCAGGTCAACAGGGCGTCTTACAATGAGCAGTTCTTC
TRBD2	16	TRBJ2-7	many	TRBV4-1	CASSQGTSGGAYEQYF	TGCGCCAGCAGCCAAGGGACTAGCGGGGGGGCATACGAGCAGTACTTC
-	13	TRBJ2-3	-	TRBV24-1	CATSLAPTDTQYF	TGTGCCACCAGTCTTGCCCCCACAGATACGCAGTATTTT
-	11	TRBJ2-1	many	TRBV28	CAGGSRNEQFF	TGTGCCGGTGGGAGTCGGAATGAGCAGTTCTTC
-	15	TRBJ2-3	-	TRBV15	CATSRDRGLADTQYF	TGTGCCACCAGCAGAGATCGTGGTCTAGCAGATACGCAGTATTTT
-	14	TRBJ2-7	few	TRBV6-2/TRBV6-3	CASSLLGTAVEQYF	TGTGCCAGCAGTCTACTTGGGACGGCGGTCGAGCAGTACTTC
TRBD2	12	TRBJ2-7	many	TRBV11-2	CASTHWGGEQYF	TGTGCCAGCACCCACTGGGGGGGCGAGCAGTACTTC
TRBD1	14	TRBJ2-1	many	TRBV7-3	CASSLTLLGQEQFF	TGTGCCAGCAGCTTAACTCTGTTGGGACAGGAGCAGTTCTTC
-	12	TRBJ1-2	-	TRBV2	CASSEGTGSYTF	TGTGCCAGCAGTGAAGGTACAGGGAGCTACACCTTC
TRBD1	14	TRBJ1-4	many	TRBV7-2	CASGQGAFVEKLFF	TGTGCCAGCGGACAGGGGGCTTTCGTCGAAAAACTGTTTTTT
TRBD1	16	TRBJ1-5	-	TRBV20-1	CSARDRRDSGYQPQHF	TGCAGTGCTAGAGACCGCCGGGACAGCGGGTACCAGCCCCAGCATTTT
TRBD1	12	TRBJ1-1	many	TRBV7-2	CASSAGTAEAFF	TGTGCCAGCAGCGCCGGGACAGCTGAAGCTTTCTTT
TRBD1	15	TRBJ1-5	-	TRBV2	CASSADRSGNQPQHF	TGTGCCAGCAGTGCGGACAGGTCGGGCAATCAGCCCCAGCATTTT
-	15	TRBJ1-4	many	TRBV27	CASSLAFGPGEKLFF	TGTGCCAGCAGTTTGGCCTTCGGCCCAGGTGAAAAACTGTTTTTT
TRBD1	14	TRBJ1-5	-	TRBV12-3/TRBV12-4	CASSSRTGTGPQHF	TGTGCCAGCAGTTCCCGGACAGGGACGGGGCCCCAGCATTTT
-	15	TRBJ2-7	-	TRBV6-2/TRBV6-3	CASSWSFSSIYEQYF	TGTGCCAGCAGTTGGTCGTTTAGCTCAATCTACGAGCAGTACTTC
TRBD2	19	TRBJ2-2	few	TRBV5-1	CASSLPPGGRGRTTGELFF	TGCGCCAGCAGCTTGCCTCCGGGAGGAAGGGGACGAACAACCGGGGAGCTGTTTTTT
-	12	TRBJ1-5	few	TRBV19	CASRMPYQPQHF	TGTGCCAGTAGAATGCCGTATCAGCCCCAGCATTTT
-	15	TRBJ2-7	-	TRBV12-3/TRBV12-4	CASSPGGLHSYEQYF	TGTGCCAGCAGCCCTGGAGGACTTCATTCCTACGAGCAGTACTTC
TRBD1	13	TRBJ1-1	many	TRBV6-6	CASSRQGEAEAFF	TGTGCCAGCAGCCGACAGGGGGAGGCTGAAGCTTTCTTT
-	15	TRBJ1-1	many	TRBV7-9	CASSLSTGTYTEAFF	TGTGCCAGCAGCCTTTCGACAGGTACCTACACTGAAGCTTTCTTT
-	14	TRBJ1-1	-	TRBV18	CASSPPGMVTEAFF	TGTGCCAGCTCACCACCGGGTATGGTCACTGAAGCTTTCTTT
-	13	TRBJ1-5	many	TRBV7-2	CASSLKVSQPQHF	TGTGCCAGCAGCTTAAAGGTCAGCCAGCCCCAGCATTTT
-	15	TRBJ1-2	few	TRBV4-2	CASSQDSGGSYGYTF	TGTGCCAGCAGCCAAGATAGCGGGGGCAGCTATGGCTACACCTTC
TRBD2	16	TRBJ2-1	few	TRBV20-1	CSARLTTSGRVNEQFF	TGCAGTGCTAGATTGACGACTAGCGGGAGGGTGAATGAGCAGTTCTTC
-	11	TRBJ2-1	-	TRBV5-1	CASRTHNEQFF	TGCGCCAGCAGGACCCACAATGAGCAGTTCTTC
-	13	TRBJ2-3	many	TRBV7-2	CASKPGSTDTQYF	TGTGCCAGCAAGCCGGGTAGCACAGATACGCAGTATTTT
-	15	TRBJ1-5	many	TRBV2	CASSEGGYSNQPQHF	TGTGCCAGCAGTGAGGGCGGATATAGCAATCAGCCCCAGCATTTT
-	15	TRBJ2-5	-	TRBV11-2	CASSPALRIQETQYF	TGTGCCAGCAGTCCCGCGTTGCGGATTCAAGAGACCCAGTACTTC
TRBD1	14	TRBJ1-5	many	TRBV7-2	CASSTRQGGQPQHF	TGTGCCAGCAGCACCCGACAGGGAGGGCAGCCCCAGCATTTT
-	15	TRBJ1-5	many	TRBV7-6	CASSLSGMSSQPQHF	TGTGCCAGCAGCTTATCAGGGATGAGCTCCCAGCCCCAGCATTTT
TRBD1	14	TRBJ1-1	-	TRBV19	CASRMDRVYAEAFF	TGTGCCAGTAGAATGGACAGGGTATATGCTGAAGCTTTCTTT
-	14	TRBJ2-7	many	TRBV7-2	CASSSGTPVFEQYF	TGTGCCAGCAGTTCCGGGACTCCAGTTTTCGAGCAGTACTTC
-	16	TRBJ2-1	many	TRBV7-2	CASSPSAGGGYNEQFF	TGTGCCAGCTCCCCCTCGGCAGGGGGGGGATACAATGAGCAGTTCTTC
TRBD1	14	TRBJ1-2	-	TRBV5-1	CASNPGQPSYGYTF	TGCGCCAGCAATCCGGGACAGCCGTCCTATGGCTACACCTTC
-	13	TRBJ2-7	few	TRBV10-3	CAIKGTAWGEQYF	TGTGCCATCAAGGGGACGGCCTGGGGCGAGCAGTACTTC
-	17	TRBJ2-7	-	TRBV7-9	CASSAHLREHSSYEQYF	TGTGCCAGCAGCGCTCACCTCAGGGAACATTCTTCCTACGAGCAGTACTTC
-	13	TRBJ2-3	-	TRBV12-3/TRBV12-4	CASSFLSPDTQYF	TGTGCCAGCAGTTTTTTGTCTCCGGATACGCAGTATTTT